The table lists the clone carrying this TCR beta chain with a few counts. This CDR3 spans 17 amino acids. Germline values: CDR1 SGHTA, CDR2 FQGNSA. With 6 bases clipped from V and 3 bases from J, the junction kept 14 bases outside the gene matches. TCRdb's table, derived via immunoSEQ multiplex PCR, lists solely in-frame clones and lacks some. This sample has tens of thousands of clones, with around four fifths found just once. This record comes from a study of control samples from healthy donors and cancer patients. The source is a man aged 25-45 years in good health. What was sequenced was blood. This chain links TRBV7-2 with TRBJ1-2; 9 bases align to TRBD1. Here the CDR3 reads CASSQMIRTGEDYGYTF. In nucleotides, the CDR3 is TGTGCCAGCAGTCAAATGATTCGGACAGGGGAAGACTATGGCTACACCTTC. The whole variable domain, filled in from reference TRBV7-2 and TRBJ1-2, reads GAGVSQSPSNKVTEKGKDVELRCDPISGHTALYWYRQSLGQGLEFLIYFQGNSAPDKSGLPSDRFSAERTGGSVSTLTIQRTQQEDSAVYLCASSQMIRTGEDYGYTFGSGTRLTVV.